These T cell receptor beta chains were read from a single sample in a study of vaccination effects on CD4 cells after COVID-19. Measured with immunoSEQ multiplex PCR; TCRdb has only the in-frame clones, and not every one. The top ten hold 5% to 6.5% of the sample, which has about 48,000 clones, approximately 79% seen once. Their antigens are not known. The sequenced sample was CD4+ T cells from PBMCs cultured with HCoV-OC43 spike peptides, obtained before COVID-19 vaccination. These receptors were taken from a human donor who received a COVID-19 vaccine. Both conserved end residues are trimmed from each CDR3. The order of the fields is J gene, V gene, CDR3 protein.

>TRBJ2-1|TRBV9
ASSERLAGYNEQF
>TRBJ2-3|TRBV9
ASSAGWGFTDTQY
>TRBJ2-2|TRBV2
ASREDRNTGELF
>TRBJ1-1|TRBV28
ASSSQTGRGAEAF
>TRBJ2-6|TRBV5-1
ASSPEGGSGANVLT
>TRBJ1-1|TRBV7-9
ASSLGWQTRRSEAF
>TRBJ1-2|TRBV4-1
ASSQERTGGLGYT
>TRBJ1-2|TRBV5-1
ASSSSVILGGYT
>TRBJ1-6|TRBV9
ASSVAGTVSSPLH
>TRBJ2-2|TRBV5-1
ASSSGLAGGATGELF
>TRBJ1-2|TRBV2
ASSVLGQNYGYT
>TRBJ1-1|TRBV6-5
ASSRQGVRNTEAF
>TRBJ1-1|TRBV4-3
ASSQAINTEAF
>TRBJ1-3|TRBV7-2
ASSLLTGWSGNTIY
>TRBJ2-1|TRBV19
ASSMNRGNEQF
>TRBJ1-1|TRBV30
AWSVLRDLDTEAF
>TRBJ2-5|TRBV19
ASSGGGPKAETQY
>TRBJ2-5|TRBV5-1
ASSLRSGGAIETQY
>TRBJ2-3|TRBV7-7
ASSMTGSGTDTQY
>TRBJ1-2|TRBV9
ASSVVPGQMQAGYT
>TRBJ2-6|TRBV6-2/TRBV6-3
ASSTSTGGGRGANVLT
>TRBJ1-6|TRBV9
ASSVEETGNSPLH
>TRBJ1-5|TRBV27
ASSRDRDQPQH
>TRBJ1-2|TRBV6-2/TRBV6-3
ASSYAGANYGYT
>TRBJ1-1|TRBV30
AWSVRDSEAF
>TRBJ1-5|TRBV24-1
ATSDSGARPNQPQH
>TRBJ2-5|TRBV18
ASSPGGARQETQY
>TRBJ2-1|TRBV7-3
ASSLDGNEQF
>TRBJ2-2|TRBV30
AWTTGNTGELF
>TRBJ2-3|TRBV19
ASSTLGAGARDDTQY
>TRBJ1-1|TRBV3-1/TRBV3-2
ASSYTTGDTEAF
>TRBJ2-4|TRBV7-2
ASSLVVTAKNIQY
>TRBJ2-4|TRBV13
ASSLAGGRNIQY
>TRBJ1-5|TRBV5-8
ASSQWTSNQPQH
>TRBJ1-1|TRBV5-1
ASSITRNTEAF
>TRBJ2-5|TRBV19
ASSLRGKEETQY
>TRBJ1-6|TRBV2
ASKTRVGQGYNSPLH
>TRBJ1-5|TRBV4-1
ASSREDRVNQPQH
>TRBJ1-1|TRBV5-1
ASSHGQGLLNTEAF
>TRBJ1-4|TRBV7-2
ASSQEARVKLF
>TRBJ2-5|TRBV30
AWIRGETQY
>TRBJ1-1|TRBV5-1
ASSPSIGATEAF
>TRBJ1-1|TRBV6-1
ASSEGGTRQF
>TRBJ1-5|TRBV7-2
ASSFSAGQPQH
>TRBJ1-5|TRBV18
ASSPQGFDQPQH
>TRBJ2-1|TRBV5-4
ASSLEGWSSYNEQF
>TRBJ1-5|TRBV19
ASSIYRVGNQPQH
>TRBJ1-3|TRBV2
ASTSDRGNTIY
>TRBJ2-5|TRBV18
ASSPGLAGYETQY
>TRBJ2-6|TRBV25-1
ASSLQGPGANVLT
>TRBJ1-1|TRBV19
ASLVAGTGSEAF